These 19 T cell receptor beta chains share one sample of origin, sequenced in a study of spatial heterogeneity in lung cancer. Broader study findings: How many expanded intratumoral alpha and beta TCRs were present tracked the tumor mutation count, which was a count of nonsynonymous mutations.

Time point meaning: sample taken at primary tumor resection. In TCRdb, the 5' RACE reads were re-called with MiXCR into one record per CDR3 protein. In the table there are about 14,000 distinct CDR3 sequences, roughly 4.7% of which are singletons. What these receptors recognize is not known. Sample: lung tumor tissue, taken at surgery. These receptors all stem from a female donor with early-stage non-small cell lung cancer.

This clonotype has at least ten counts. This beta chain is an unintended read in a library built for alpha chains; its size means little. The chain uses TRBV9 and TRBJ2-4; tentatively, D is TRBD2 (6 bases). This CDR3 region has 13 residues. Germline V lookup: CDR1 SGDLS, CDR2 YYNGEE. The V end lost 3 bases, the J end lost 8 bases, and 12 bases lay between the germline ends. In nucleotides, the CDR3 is TGTGCCAGCAGCGCAGGACCGGGGGACATTCAGTACTTC. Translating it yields CASSAGPGDIQYF.

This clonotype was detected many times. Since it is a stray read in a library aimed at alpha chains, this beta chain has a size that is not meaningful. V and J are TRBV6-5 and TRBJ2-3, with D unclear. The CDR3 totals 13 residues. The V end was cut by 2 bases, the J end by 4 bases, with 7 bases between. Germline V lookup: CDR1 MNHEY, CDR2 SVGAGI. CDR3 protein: CASSYLKADTQYF. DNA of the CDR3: TGTGCCAGCAGTTACCTGAAAGCAGATACGCAGTATTTT.

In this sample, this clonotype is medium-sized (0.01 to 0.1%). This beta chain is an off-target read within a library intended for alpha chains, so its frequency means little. The CDR3 DNA sequence: TGTGCCAGCAGTTTTTATGGGACAGGGGCCGGGAATGAGCAGTTCTTC. Protein sequence: CASSFYGTGAGNEQFF. J is TRBJ2-1 and V is TRBV12-3 or TRBV12-4, with TRBD1 identical over 10 bases. Trimming cost V 3 bases and J 7 bases; bases outside gene matches: 9. This CDR3 has 16 amino acids.

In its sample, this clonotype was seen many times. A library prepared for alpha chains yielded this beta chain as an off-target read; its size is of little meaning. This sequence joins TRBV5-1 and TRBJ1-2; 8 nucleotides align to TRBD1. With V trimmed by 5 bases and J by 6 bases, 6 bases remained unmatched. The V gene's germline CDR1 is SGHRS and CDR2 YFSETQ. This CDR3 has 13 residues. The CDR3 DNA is TGCGCCAGCAGTACGGGACAGGCTGATGGCTACACCTTC. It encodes CASSTGQADGYTF. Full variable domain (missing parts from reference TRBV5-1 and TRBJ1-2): KAGVTQTPRYLIKTRGQQVTLSCSPISGHRSVSWYQQTPGQGLQFLFEYFSETQRNKGNFPGRFSGRQFSNSRSEMNVSTLELGDSALYLCASSTGQADGYTFGSGTRLTVV.

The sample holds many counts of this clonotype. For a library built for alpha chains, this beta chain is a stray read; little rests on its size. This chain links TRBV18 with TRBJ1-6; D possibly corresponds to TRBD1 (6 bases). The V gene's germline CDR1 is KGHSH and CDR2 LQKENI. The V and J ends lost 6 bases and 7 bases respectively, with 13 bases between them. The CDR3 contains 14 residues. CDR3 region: CASSHGQFNSPLHF. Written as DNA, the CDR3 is TGTGCCAGCTCCCACGGACAGTTCAATTCACCCCTCCACTTT.

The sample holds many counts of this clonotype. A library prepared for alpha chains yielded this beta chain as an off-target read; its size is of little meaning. CDR3: CASRPTSGTDTQYF. The CDR3 bases are TGTGCCAGCAGGCCCACTAGCGGCACAGATACGCAGTATTTT. The gene calls are TRBV12-3 or TRBV12-4 and TRBJ2-3; TRBD2 agrees at 7 bases. V was clipped by 6 bases and J by 1 base; unmatched bases: 4. There are 14 residues in the CDR3.

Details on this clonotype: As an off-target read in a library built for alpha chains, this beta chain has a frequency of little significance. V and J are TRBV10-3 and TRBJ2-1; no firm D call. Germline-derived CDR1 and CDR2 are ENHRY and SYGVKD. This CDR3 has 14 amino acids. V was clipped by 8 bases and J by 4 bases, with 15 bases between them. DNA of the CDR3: TGTGCCATCGCCCCCGGACCGTCTTACAATGAGCAGTTCTTC. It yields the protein CAIAPGPSYNEQFF.

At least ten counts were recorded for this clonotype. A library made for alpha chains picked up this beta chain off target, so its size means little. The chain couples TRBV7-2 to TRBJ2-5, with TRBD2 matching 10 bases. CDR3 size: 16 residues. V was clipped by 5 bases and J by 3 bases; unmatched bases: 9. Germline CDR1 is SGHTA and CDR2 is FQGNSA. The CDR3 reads CASSRYGLAVEETQYF. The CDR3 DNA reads TGTGCCAGCAGCCGATACGGACTAGCGGTCGAAGAGACCCAGTACTTC.

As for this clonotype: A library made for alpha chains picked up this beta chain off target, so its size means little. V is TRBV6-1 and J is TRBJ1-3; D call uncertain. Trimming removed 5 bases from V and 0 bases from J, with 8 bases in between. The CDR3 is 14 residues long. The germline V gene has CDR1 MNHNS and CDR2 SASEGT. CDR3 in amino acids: CASSSRDSGNTIYF. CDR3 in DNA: TGTGCCAGCAGTTCACGGGACTCTGGAAACACCATATATTTT.

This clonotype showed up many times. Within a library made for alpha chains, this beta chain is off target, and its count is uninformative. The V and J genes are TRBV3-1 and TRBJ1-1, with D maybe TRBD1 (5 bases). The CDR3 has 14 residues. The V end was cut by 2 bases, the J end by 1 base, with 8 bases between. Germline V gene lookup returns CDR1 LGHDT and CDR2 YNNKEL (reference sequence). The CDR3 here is CASSQLDRNTEAFF. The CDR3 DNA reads TGTGCCAGCAGCCAACTCGACAGGAACACTGAAGCTTTCTTT.

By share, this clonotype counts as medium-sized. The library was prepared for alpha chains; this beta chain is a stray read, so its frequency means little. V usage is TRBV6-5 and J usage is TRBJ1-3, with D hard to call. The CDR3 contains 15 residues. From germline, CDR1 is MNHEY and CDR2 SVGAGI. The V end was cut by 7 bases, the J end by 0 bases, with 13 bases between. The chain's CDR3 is CASTPGSYSGNTIYF. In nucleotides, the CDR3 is TGTGCCAGCACCCCTGGTAGTTACTCTGGAAACACCATATATTTT.

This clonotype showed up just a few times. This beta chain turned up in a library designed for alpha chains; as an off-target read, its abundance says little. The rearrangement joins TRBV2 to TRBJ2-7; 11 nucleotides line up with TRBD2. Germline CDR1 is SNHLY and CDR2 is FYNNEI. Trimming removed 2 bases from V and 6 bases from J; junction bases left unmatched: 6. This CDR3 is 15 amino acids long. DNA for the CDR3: TGTGCCAGCAGTGAAAACACTAGCGGGGGTTCCGAGCAGTACTTC. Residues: CASSENTSGGSEQYF.

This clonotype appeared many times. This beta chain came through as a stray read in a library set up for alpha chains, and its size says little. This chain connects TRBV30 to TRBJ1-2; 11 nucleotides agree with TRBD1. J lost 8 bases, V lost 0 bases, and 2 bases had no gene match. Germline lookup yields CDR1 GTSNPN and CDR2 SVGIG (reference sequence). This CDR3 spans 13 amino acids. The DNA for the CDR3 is TGTGCCTGGAGTGTACGGACAGGGGGCGGCTACACCTTC. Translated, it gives CAWSVRTGGGYTF.

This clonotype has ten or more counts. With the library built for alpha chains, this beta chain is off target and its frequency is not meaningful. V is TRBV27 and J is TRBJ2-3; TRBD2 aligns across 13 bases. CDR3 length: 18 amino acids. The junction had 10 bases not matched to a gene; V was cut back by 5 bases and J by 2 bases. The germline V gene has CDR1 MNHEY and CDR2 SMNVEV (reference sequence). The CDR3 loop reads CASSPSRLAGGITDTQYF. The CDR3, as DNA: TGTGCCAGCAGTCCTTCCAGACTAGCGGGGGGCATCACAGATACGCAGTATTTT.

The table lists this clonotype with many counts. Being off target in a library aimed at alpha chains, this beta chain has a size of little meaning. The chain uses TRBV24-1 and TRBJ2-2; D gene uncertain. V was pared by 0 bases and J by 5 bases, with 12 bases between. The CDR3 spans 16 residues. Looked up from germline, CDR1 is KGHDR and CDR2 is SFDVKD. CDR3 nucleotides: TGTGCCACCAGTGATTTGGTTAAAGACGGGACCGGGGAGCTGTTTTTT. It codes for CATSDLVKDGTGELFF.

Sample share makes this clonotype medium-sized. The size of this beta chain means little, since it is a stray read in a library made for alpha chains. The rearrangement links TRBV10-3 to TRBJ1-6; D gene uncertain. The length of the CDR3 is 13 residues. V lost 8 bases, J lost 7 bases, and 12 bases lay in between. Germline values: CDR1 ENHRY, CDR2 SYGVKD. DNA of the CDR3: TGTGCCATCGTGGCAGGCCCGAATTCACCCCTCCACTTT. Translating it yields CAIVAGPNSPLHF.

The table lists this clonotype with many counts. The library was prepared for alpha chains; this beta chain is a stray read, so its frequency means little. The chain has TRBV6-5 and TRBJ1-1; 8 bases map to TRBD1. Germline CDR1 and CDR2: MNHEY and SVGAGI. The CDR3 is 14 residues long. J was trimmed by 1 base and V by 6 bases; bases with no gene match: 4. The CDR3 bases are TGTGCCAGCAGCCGGACAGGGTGGAACACTGAAGCTTTCTTT. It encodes CASSRTGWNTEAFF.

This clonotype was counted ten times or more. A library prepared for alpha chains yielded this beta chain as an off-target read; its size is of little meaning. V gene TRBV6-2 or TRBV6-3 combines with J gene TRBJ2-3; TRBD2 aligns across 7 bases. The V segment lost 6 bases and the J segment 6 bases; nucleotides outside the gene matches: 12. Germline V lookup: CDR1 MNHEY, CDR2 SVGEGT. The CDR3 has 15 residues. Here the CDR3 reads CASRGERGLGDTQYF. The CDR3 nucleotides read TGTGCCAGCAGGGGCGAGCGGGGACTCGGGGATACGCAGTATTTT.

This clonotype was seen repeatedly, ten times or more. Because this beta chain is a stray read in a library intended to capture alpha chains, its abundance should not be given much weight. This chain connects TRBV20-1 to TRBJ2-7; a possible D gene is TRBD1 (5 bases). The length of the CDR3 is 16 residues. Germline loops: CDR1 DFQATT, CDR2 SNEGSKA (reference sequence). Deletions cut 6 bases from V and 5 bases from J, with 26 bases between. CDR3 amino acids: CSAGPTYRSPDHEQYF. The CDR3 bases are TGCAGTGCCGGACCGACTTACAGGTCCCCAGACCACGAGCAGTACTTC.